This entry is about one TCR beta chain. Each CDR3 protein gets one entry after TCRdb re-called the 5' RACE reads with MiXCR. The table has tens of thousands of distinct CDR3 sequences, roughly 13% seen once; the top ten hold approximately 3.3%. CDR1 is MRHNA, CDR2 SNTAGT, per germline. V was trimmed by 4 bases and J by 0 bases, leaving 10 bases between them. The CDR3 spans 15 residues. This sample was included in a study of early T cells in non-severe SARS-CoV-2 infection. The chain combines TRBV6-4 with TRBJ2-1; D gene ambiguous. The sequence was collected from an adult who was a healthcare worker with PCR-confirmed SARS-CoV-2 infection or an uninfected control (not recorded which). The sequencing input was whole blood. The CDR3 reads CASSVASGSYNEQFF. The CDR3 coding sequence is TGTGCCAGCAGTGTGGCCTCGGGCTCCTACAATGAGCAGTTCTTC.